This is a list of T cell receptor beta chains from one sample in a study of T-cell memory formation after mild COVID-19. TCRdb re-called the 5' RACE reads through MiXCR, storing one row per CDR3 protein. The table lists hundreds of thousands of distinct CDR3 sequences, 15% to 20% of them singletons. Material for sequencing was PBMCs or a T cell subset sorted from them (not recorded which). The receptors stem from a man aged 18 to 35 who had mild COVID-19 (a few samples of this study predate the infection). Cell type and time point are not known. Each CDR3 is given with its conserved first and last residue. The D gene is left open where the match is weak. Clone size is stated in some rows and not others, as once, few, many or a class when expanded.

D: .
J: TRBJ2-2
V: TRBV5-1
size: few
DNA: TGCGCCAGCAGCTCGGGGACACAGCTTTCCACCGGGGAGCTGTTTTTT
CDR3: CASSSGTQLSTGELFF

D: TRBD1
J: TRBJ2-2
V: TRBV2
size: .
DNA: TGTGCCAGCAGTCCCGGGACAGGGGTCGGCGGGGAGCTGTTTTTT
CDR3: CASSPGTGVGGELFF

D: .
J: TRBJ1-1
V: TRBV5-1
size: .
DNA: TGCGCCAGCAGCTTCGATTGGGGGAACACTGAAGCTTTCTTT
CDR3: CASSFDWGNTEAFF

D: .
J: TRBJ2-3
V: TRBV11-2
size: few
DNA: TGTGCCAGCAGCTTAGAGGAGGGAGATACGCAGTATTTT
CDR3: CASSLEEGDTQYF

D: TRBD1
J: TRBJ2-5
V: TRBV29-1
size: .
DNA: TGCAGCGTCGGGACAGGGCAAGAGACCCAGTACTTC
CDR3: CSVGTGQETQYF

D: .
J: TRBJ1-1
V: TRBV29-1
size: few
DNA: TGCAGCGTTGAAGGGGCTTCACGGGGGAACACTGAAGCTTTCTTT
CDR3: CSVEGASRGNTEAFF

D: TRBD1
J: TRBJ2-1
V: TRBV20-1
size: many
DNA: TGCAGTGCTCCCAGGACAGGGTGGTCCTACAATGAGCAGTTCTTC
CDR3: CSAPRTGWSYNEQFF

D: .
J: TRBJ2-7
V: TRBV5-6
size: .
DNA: TGTGCCAGCAGTACAAATGACTACGAGCAGTACTTC
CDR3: CASSTNDYEQYF

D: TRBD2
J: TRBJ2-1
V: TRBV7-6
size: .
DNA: TGTGCCAGCAGCTTAGAAGCGGGGCCCTACAATGAGCAGTTCTTC
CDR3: CASSLEAGPYNEQFF

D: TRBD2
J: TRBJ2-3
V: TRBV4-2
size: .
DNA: TGTGCCAGCAGCCAGCCGAAAGCGGGGTACCCAGATACGCAGTATTTT
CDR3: CASSQPKAGYPDTQYF

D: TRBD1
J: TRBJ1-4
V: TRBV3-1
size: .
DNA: TGTGCCAGCAGCCAAGTGGGACAGTCAACTAATGAAAAACTGTTTTTT
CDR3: CASSQVGQSTNEKLFF

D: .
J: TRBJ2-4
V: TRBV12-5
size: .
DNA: TGTGCTAGTGGTTCTCAGCCGTCCCTAGCCAAAAACATTCAGTACTTC
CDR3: CASGSQPSLAKNIQYF

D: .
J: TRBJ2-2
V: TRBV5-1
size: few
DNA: TGCGCCAGCAGCGATATTAACAGGAACACCGGGGAGCTGTTTTTT
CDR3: CASSDINRNTGELFF

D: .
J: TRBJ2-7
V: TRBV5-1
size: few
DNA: TGCGCCAGCAGCTTGGCCGGGGACCCCGGGGACGAGCAGTACTTC
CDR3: CASSLAGDPGDEQYF

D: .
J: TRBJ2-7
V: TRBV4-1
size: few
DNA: TGCGCCAGCAGCCTCGGGCCAGGGGAATGGGCCGAGCAGTACTTC
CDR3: CASSLGPGEWAEQYF

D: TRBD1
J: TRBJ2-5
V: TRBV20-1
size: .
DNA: TGCAGTGCTAGAGTCTGGGACAGAAAAGAGACCCAGTACTTC
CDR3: CSARVWDRKETQYF

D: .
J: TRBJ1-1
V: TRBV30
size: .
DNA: TGTGCCTGGATTGGCAGGGCTGAAGCTTTCTTT
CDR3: CAWIGRAEAFF

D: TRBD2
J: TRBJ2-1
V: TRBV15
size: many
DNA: TGTGCCACCAGCAGAGATTACGGACTAGCAAACAATGAGCAGTTCTTC
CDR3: CATSRDYGLANNEQFF

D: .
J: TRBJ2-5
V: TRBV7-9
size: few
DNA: TGTGCCAGCAGCGAACCGCCAGCCACAGGAGGACAAGAGACCCAGTACTTC
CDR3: CASSEPPATGGQETQYF

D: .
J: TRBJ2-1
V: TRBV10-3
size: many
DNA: TGTGCCATCAGTGAGTCGAGTGTTGATGGGGATGAGCAGTTCTTC
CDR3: CAISESSVDGDEQFF

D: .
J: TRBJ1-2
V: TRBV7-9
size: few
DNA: TGTGCCAGCAGCTTAGAGGCAGGGGATGGCTACACCTTC
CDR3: CASSLEAGDGYTF

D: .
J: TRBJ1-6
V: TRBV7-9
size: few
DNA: TGTGCCAGCAGCTGGGAGGGTAGAGTGGGCTCACCCCTCCACTTT
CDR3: CASSWEGRVGSPLHF

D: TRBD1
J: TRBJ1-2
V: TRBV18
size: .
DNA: TGTGCCAGCTCACTACGACAGGGGATTGACTATGGCTACACCTTC
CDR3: CASSLRQGIDYGYTF

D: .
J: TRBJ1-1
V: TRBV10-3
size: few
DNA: TGTGCCATCAGCGAAAGACAGGCTACGAACACTGAAGCTTTCTTT
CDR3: CAISERQATNTEAFF

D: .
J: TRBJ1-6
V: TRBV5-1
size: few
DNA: TGCGCCAGCAGCTTCCGGGTCAGCAATTCACCCCTCCACTTT
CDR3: CASSFRVSNSPLHF

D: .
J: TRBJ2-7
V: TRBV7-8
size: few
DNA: TGTGCCAGCAGCCTCCACCCCGGGTTGGCCTACGAGCAGTACTTC
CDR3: CASSLHPGLAYEQYF

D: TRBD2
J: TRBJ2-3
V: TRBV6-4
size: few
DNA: TGTGCCAGCAGTGATGGACTAGGCACAGATACGCAGTATTTT
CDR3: CASSDGLGTDTQYF

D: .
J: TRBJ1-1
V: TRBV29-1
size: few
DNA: TGCAGCGTTGAGTTGGGAAAGGGCACGAACACTGAAGCTTTCTTT
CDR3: CSVELGKGTNTEAFF

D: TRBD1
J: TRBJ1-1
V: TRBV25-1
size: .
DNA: TGTGCCAGCAGTCCGACAGGGGGAAAGGGAGCTTTCTTT
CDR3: CASSPTGGKGAFF

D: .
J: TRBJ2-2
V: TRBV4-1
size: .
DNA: TGCGCCAGCAGCCAGGGGCTTCGGGGGAGCGGGGAGCTGTTTTTT
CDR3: CASSQGLRGSGELFF

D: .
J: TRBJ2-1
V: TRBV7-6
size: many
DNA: TGTGCCAGCAGCCCGGCGGGAAGCAATGAGCAGTTCTTC
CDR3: CASSPAGSNEQFF

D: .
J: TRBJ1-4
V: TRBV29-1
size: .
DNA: TGCAGCGTTGGTGGTCACGATAATGGAGCTAATGAAAAACTGTTTTTT
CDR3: CSVGGHDNGANEKLFF

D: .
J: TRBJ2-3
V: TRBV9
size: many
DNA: TGTGCCAGCAGCGGGAGGACAGATACGCAGTATTTT
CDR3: CASSGRTDTQYF

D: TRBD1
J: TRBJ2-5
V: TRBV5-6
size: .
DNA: TGTGCCAGCAGCCGTCGGACAGGGGCGGGCGAGACCCAGTACTTC
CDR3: CASSRRTGAGETQYF

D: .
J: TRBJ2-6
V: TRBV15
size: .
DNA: TGTGCCACCAGCGGGGGTATAACTGGGGCCAACGTCCTGACTTTC
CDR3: CATSGGITGANVLTF

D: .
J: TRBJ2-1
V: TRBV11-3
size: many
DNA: TGTGCCAGCAGCTTAGGGGGGGACGACAATGAGCAGTTCTTC
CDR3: CASSLGGDDNEQFF

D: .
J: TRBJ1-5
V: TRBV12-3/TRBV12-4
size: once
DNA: TGTGCCAGCAGCCTTACAATGGACAATCAGCCCCAGCATTTT
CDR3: CASSLTMDNQPQHF

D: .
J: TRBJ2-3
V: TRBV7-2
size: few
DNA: TGTGCCAGCAGCGGCAGACTGAGCACAGATACGCAGTATTTT
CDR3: CASSGRLSTDTQYF

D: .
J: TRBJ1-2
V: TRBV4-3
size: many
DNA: TGCGCCAGCAGCCCCGAGCGGACTGTTAATTTACGCTATGGCTACACCTTC
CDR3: CASSPERTVNLRYGYTF

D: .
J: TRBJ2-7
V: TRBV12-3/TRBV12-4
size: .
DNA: TGTGCCAGCAGTTTAGGCGAGAGACGGGAGCCCTCCTACGAGCAGTACTTC
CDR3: CASSLGERREPSYEQYF

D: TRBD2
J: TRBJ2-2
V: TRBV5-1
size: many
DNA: TGCGCCAGCAGGCGCGAACCGGGGGGAAGTGGAACCGGGGAGCTGTTTTTT
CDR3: CASRREPGGSGTGELFF

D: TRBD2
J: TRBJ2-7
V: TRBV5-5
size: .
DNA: TGTGCCAGCAGCCCCCTCGGGGGGTCCTACGAGCAGTACTTC
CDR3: CASSPLGGSYEQYF

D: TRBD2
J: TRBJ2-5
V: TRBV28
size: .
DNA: TGTGCCAGCAGTTCTCGGCCGGGCCGATCGGGAGGGACCCAGTACTTC
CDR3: CASSSRPGRSGGTQYF

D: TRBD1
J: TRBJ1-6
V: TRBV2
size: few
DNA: TGTGCCAACCGACAGGGCCGGGATGCTAATTCACCCCTCCACTTT
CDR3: CANRQGRDANSPLHF

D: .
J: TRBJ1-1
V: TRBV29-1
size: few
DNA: TGCAGCGTTGCCTTTCGGCAGTACACTGAAGCTTTCTTT
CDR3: CSVAFRQYTEAFF

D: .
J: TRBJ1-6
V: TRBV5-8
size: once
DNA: TGTGCCAGCAGCTTGTTTAGGAATTCACCCCTCCACTTT
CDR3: CASSLFRNSPLHF

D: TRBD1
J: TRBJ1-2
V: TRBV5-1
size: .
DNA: TGCGCCAGCAGCGCACAGGGGGATGGCTACACCTTC
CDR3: CASSAQGDGYTF

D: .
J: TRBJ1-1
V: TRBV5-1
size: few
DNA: TGCGCCAGCTGCCTGACCCCAGGCGCCTCCTTCACTGAAGCTTTCTTT
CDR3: CASCLTPGASFTEAFF

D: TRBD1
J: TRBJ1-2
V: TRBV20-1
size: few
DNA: TGCAGTACCTCAAGGGGGCTCCTCTATGGCTACACCTTC
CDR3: CSTSRGLLYGYTF

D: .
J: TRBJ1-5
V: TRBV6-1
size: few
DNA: TGTGCCAGCAGACCACGGAGGCCACGCCATAGCAATCAGCCCCAGCATTTT
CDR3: CASRPRRPRHSNQPQHF

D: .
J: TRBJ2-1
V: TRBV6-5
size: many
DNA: TGTGCCAGCACTAACTACAATGAGCAGTTCTTC
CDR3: CASTNYNEQFF

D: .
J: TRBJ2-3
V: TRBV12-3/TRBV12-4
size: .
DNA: TGTGCCAGCCGAAACTTTGATACGCAGTATTTT
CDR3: CASRNFDTQYF

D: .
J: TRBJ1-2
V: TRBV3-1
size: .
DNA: TGTGCCAGCAGCCGGAGCGACCCTTCGGATGGCTACACCTTC
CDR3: CASSRSDPSDGYTF

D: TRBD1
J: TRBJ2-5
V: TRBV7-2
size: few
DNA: TGTGCCAGCAGCATATACAGGGGCCTGGAGACCCAGTACTTC
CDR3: CASSIYRGLETQYF

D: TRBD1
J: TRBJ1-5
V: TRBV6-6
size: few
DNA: TGTGCCAGCAGAAACCCCAGGGGGTCGGACCAGCCCCAGCATTTT
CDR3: CASRNPRGSDQPQHF

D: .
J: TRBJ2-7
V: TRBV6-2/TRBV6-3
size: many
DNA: TGTGCCAGCAGTTCCTTCTACGAGCAGTACTTC
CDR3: CASSSFYEQYF

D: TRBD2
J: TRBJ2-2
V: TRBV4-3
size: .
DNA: TGCGCCAGCAGCCAAGATTTGGTAGCGGGGGGGAACGCCGGGGAGCTGTTTTTT
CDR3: CASSQDLVAGGNAGELFF

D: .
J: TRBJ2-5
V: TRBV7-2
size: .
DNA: TGTGCCAGCAGCTTAGTTATTGGACACCCCTCGCGAGAGACCCAGTACTTC
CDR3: CASSLVIGHPSRETQYF